Included here is one T cell receptor (beta chain) sequence, with context. The record originates from a study of blood T cell repertoires in COVID-19. Study context: Acute-phase and convalescent COVID-19 samples originated in the United States, Italy and Spain. PBMCs, B-cell-depleted T cells, or T cells provided the cDNA or gDNA that made up the material.

Per the original methods: Nucleated cell number was recorded as an estimate derived from reference gene primer amplification. TCRdb keeps only in-frame clones here, not all; method: immunoSEQ multiplex PCR. For V, J and clone size, that table is used; D and trimming come from the DNA. The table lists roughly 200,000 clones, 88% of them singletons. The CDR3 has 16 residues. The V end lost 6 bases, the J end lost 0 bases, and 12 bases lay between the germline ends. CDR1 LNHDA and CDR2 SQIVND come from the germline V gene (reference sequence). Sequencing was done on a sample of peripheral blood. The sequence was obtained from a woman aged 30 to 39 with acute or convalescent COVID-19. The rearrangement links TRBV19 to TRBJ2-6; no definite D call. The CDR3 DNA reads as TGTGCCAGTAGAGTGAATGGCTTCTCTGGGGCCAACGTCCTGACTTTC. This encodes CASRVNGFSGANVLTF.